A selection of T cell receptor beta chains follows, all from one sample in a study of shared clonotypes between healthy human individuals. Here immunoSEQ multiplex PCR was the method, and the copy in TCRdb shows in-frame clones only, minus some. The data show about 2 million clones, roughly 95% seen once. Source material: naive CD8+ T cells sorted from blood. The receptor source for this set is a young man in good health. Each CDR3 is given with its conserved first and last residue. The D gene is left open where the match is weak. Some rows have no size entry. The others give once, few or many, or a class for an expanded clone.

j_gene: TRBJ1-1; v_gene: TRBV6-5; d_gene: TRBD1; abundance: NA; CDR3aa: CASSYSGQLNTEAFF; CDR3nt: TGTGCCAGCAGTTACTCGGGACAGCTGAACACTGAAGCTTTCTTT
j_gene: TRBJ1-4; v_gene: TRBV6-5; d_gene: NA; abundance: NA; CDR3aa: CASSYSEGQANEKLFF; CDR3nt: TGTGCCAGCAGTTACTCGGAGGGGCAGGCTAATGAAAAACTGTTTTTT
j_gene: TRBJ2-5; v_gene: TRBV5-1; d_gene: TRBD2; abundance: NA; CDR3aa: CASRLAEGGSAGETQYF; CDR3nt: TGCGCCAGCCGCTTGGCAGAGGGCGGGAGTGCAGGAGAGACCCAGTACTTC
j_gene: TRBJ2-3; v_gene: TRBV5-4; d_gene: TRBD2; abundance: NA; CDR3aa: CASGGDSDTQYF; CDR3nt: TGTGCCAGCGGGGGGGATTCAGATACGCAGTATTTT
j_gene: TRBJ2-3; v_gene: TRBV7-9; d_gene: TRBD1; abundance: NA; CDR3aa: CASSLLTGSDTQYF; CDR3nt: TGTGCCAGCAGCTTATTGACAGGGTCAGATACGCAGTATTTT
j_gene: TRBJ2-1; v_gene: TRBV5-6; d_gene: NA; abundance: NA; CDR3aa: CASSLALGGPHNEQFF; CDR3nt: TGTGCCAGCAGCTTGGCGCTAGGGGGGCCCCACAATGAGCAGTTCTTC
j_gene: TRBJ2-7; v_gene: TRBV4-3; d_gene: TRBD1; abundance: NA; CDR3aa: CASSQGWGTGNEQYF; CDR3nt: TGCGCCAGCAGCCAAGGTTGGGGGACAGGGAACGAGCAGTACTTC
j_gene: TRBJ2-3; v_gene: TRBV7-9; d_gene: TRBD2; abundance: NA; CDR3aa: CASQPRVAGGDTQYF; CDR3nt: TGTGCCAGCCAACCGCGGGTAGCGGGGGGGGATACGCAGTATTTT
j_gene: TRBJ2-1; v_gene: TRBV9; d_gene: NA; abundance: NA; CDR3aa: CASSVEVGGQGMNEQFF; CDR3nt: TGTGCCAGCAGCGTAGAAGTAGGCGGGCAGGGAATGAATGAGCAGTTCTTC
j_gene: TRBJ2-7; v_gene: TRBV2; d_gene: TRBD2; abundance: NA; CDR3aa: CASSPSGGVNYEQYF; CDR3nt: TGTGCCAGCTCGCCTAGCGGGGGGGTCAACTACGAGCAGTACTTC
j_gene: TRBJ1-5; v_gene: TRBV4-3; d_gene: NA; abundance: NA; CDR3aa: CASSQGAGESPGPQHF; CDR3nt: TGCGCCAGCAGCCAAGGGGCAGGGGAATCGCCGGGGCCCCAGCATTTT
j_gene: TRBJ1-5; v_gene: TRBV19; d_gene: NA; abundance: once; CDR3aa: CASSIGPGSNQPQHF; CDR3nt: TGTGCCAGTAGTATAGGGCCCGGATCTAATCAGCCCCAGCATTTT
j_gene: TRBJ2-7; v_gene: TRBV6-5; d_gene: TRBD2; abundance: once; CDR3aa: CATQAREGYEQYF; CDR3nt: TGTGCCACCCAGGCTCGGGAGGGTTACGAGCAGTACTTC
j_gene: TRBJ1-4; v_gene: TRBV11-2; d_gene: NA; abundance: once; CDR3aa: CASSPGPYTIEKLFF; CDR3nt: TGTGCCAGCAGCCCGGGACCCTATACGATTGAAAAACTGTTTTTT
j_gene: TRBJ1-2; v_gene: TRBV6-4; d_gene: NA; abundance: NA; CDR3aa: CASSGGPGYGYTF; CDR3nt: TGTGCCAGCAGTGGCGGCCCGGGCTATGGCTACACCTTC